Listed here are 24 T cell receptor beta chains from one sample, sequenced in a study of cytomegalovirus exposure and HLA in healthy donors. In the PCR, 60 Vbeta and 13 Jbeta primers were used. The data were produced by immunoSEQ multiplex PCR, yet TCRdb's version contains in-frame clones alone and is incomplete. The sample shows about 130,000 clones, around 67% of them seen only once. The sample was PBMCs. Receptor source: a woman in her thirties or forties in good health and CMV-seropositive.

This chain joins TRBV28 and TRBJ1-2, with 10 bases aligning to TRBD1. The CDR3 runs 14 residues. Trimming took 6 bases from V and 4 from J; bases not matched to a gene: 5. Germline V gene sequence: CDR1 MDHEN, CDR2 SYDVKM. CDR3 in amino acids: CASSLRTGGYGYTF. CDR3 DNA sequence: TGTGCCAGCAGCCTCCGGACAGGGGGCTATGGCTACACCTTC.

This clone occurred a few times. The gene calls are TRBV29-1 and TRBJ1-1; D call uncertain. This CDR3 has 11 residues. Looked up from germline, CDR1 is SQVTM and CDR2 is ANQGSEA. With 7 bases removed from V and 11 bases from J, the gap between germline ends came to 17 bases. CDR3 in amino acids: CSAPKAGVAFF. The DNA for the CDR3 is TGCAGCGCCCCCAAGGCAGGCGTGGCTTTCTTT.

In this sample, this clone turned up once. The chain links TRBV5-6 to TRBJ1-5, with TRBD1 as a possible D gene (5 bases). Germline CDR1 reads SGHDT; CDR2 reads YYEEEE. The CDR3 spans 16 residues. V was cut by 3 bases and J by 1 base, with 14 bases left in between. CDR3 sequence (DNA): TGTGCCAGCAGCTCCCCCAACGACAGAAGCAATCAGCCCCAGCATTTT. It codes for CASSSPNDRSNQPQHF.

This clone turned up a few times. The gene calls are TRBV11-3 and TRBJ1-2; TRBD1 aligns across 8 bases. Germline V lookup: CDR1 SGHNT, CDR2 YENEEA. This CDR3 contains 13 residues. V gave up 5 bases and J gave up 7 bases; unmatched junction bases: 6. The CDR3 DNA sequence: TGTGCCAGCAGCCCGACGACAGGGGTTGGCTACACCTTC. It translates to CASSPTTGVGYTF.

The CDR3 protein is CASSLSGTENEKLFF. CDR3 sequence (DNA): TGTGCCAGCAGCTTATCGGGGACAGAAAATGAAAAACTGTTTTTT. The chain carries TRBV7-6 and TRBJ1-4, with 7 bases aligning to TRBD1. Germline values: CDR1 SGHVS, CDR2 FNYEAQ. The CDR3 has 15 amino acids. V lost 2 bases and J lost 5; bases outside the gene matches: 5.

This clone was counted once. The chain combines TRBV19 with TRBJ2-1; TRBD1 aligns across 10 bases. The ends lost 7 bases at V and 4 bases at J; junction bases unmatched: 4. Germline V gene lookup returns CDR1 LNHDA and CDR2 SQIVND (reference sequence). This CDR3 contains 14 residues. The chain's CDR3 is CASTPGQGYNEQFF. The DNA of the CDR3 is TGTGCCAGTACTCCGGGACAGGGGTACAATGAGCAGTTCTTC.

The chain couples TRBV5-1 to TRBJ2-1; D remains ambiguous. The CDR3 is made up of 15 amino acids. The V and J ends lost 0 bases and 5 bases respectively, with 12 bases between them. Germline V CDR1 and CDR2: SGHRS, YFSETQ. CDR3 sequence: CASSLAVPQNNEQFF. The CDR3 region has the DNA TGCGCCAGCAGCTTGGCAGTTCCACAGAACAATGAGCAGTTCTTC.

V and J are TRBV7-8 and TRBJ1-6; D gene ambiguous. Germline V CDR1 and CDR2: SGHVS, FQNEAQ. The CDR3 runs to 12 residues. The V end was cut by 5 bases, the J end by 14 bases, with 13 bases between. The CDR3 DNA sequence: TGTGCCAGCAGCCTCACCCCGGGGACCCTCCACTTT. Amino acid sequence: CASSLTPGTLHF.

CDR3 loop: CASSLGARPEAFF. For the CDR3, the DNA is TGTGCCAGCAGCTTAGGGGCCCGGCCAGAAGCTTTCTTT. The chain carries TRBV7-2 and TRBJ1-1; D uncertain. This CDR3 comprises 13 residues. V shed 1 base and J shed 8 bases, with 11 bases lying between them. Germline V lookup: CDR1 SGHTA, CDR2 FQGNSA.

The chain joins TRBV7-3 to TRBJ1-6; 8 bases map to TRBD1. Per the germline V gene, CDR1 is SGHTA and CDR2 is FQGTGA. The CDR3 loop spans 15 amino acids. Trimming took 4 bases from V and 6 from J; bases not matched to a gene: 5. CDR3 protein: CASSSGTGGNSPLHF. The CDR3 DNA is TGTGCCAGCAGCTCTGGGACAGGAGGTAATTCACCCCTCCACTTT.

This clone was counted a few times. V is TRBV25-1 and J is TRBJ2-7; D not resolved. This CDR3 comprises 12 residues. V gave up 2 bases and J gave up 8 bases, with 10 bases separating them. Per germline, CDR1 MGHDK and CDR2 SYGVNS. The CDR3 coding sequence is TGTGCCAGCAGTGAACGGGTGTCCAAGCAGTACTTC. This translates into CASSERVSKQYF.

V and J are TRBV4-2 and TRBJ1-1; 8 positions agree with TRBD1. CDR3 length equals 17 residues. Germline lookup yields CDR1 LGHNA and CDR2 YNFKEQ. V lost 4 bases to trimming and J lost 5 bases; unmatched junction nucleotides: 15. CDR3 bases: TGTGCCAGCAGCCCCTCCGTCGACAGGGGATGGGGGACTGAAGCTTTCTTT. This gives the protein CASSPSVDRGWGTEAFF.

The chain combines TRBV11-2 with TRBJ2-1, with D possibly being TRBD1 (6 bases). Germline V CDR1 and CDR2: SGHAT, FQNNGV. The V end was cut by 5 bases, the J end by 7 bases, with 15 bases between. The CDR3 totals 14 residues. CDR3 DNA sequence: TGTGCCAGCAGCCTTACCACAGGGTCGAATGAGCAGTTCTTC. It codes for CASSLTTGSNEQFF. Drawing the rest from reference TRBV11-2 and TRBJ2-1, the complete variable domain is EAGVAQSPRYKIIEKRQSVAFWCNPISGHATLYWYQQILGQGPKLLIQFQNNGVVDDSQLPKDRFSAERLKGVDSTLKIQPAKLEDSAVYLCASSLTTGSNEQFFGPGTRLTVL.

This clone was observed a handful of times. The chain combines TRBV7-6 with TRBJ1-5; maybe TRBD1 (6 bases). V was pared by 5 bases and J by 4 bases, with 15 bases between. CDR1 is SGHVS, CDR2 FNYEAQ, per germline. This CDR3 is 15 amino acids long. The CDR3 DNA reads as TGTGCCAGCAGCCCGGAGGACAGCAAAAATCAGCCCCAGCATTTT. Residues: CASSPEDSKNQPQHF.

As concerns this clone: Its ends do not fully match the called genes, so a read error is possible. The same CDR3 also results from other DNA sequences found in this sample. The genes are TRBV6-5 and TRBJ2-7, with 7 nucleotides matching TRBD2. This CDR3 contains 14 residues. The germline V gene encodes CDR1 MNHEY and CDR2 SVGAGI. The CDR3 spells CASSGGGSTYEQYF. Written as DNA, the CDR3 is TGTGCCAGCAGTGGCGGGGGATCAACTTACGAACAGTACTTC.

The count of this clone is one. The V gene is TRBV4-2, the J gene TRBJ2-5; possible D gene TRBD2, 5 bases. TRBJ2-7 matches the DNA end more closely, so the J call is doubtful. Germline CDR1 and CDR2: LGHNA and YNFKEQ. The CDR3 sequence is 14 residues long. The CDR3 DNA is TGTGCCAGCAGCCAAAATTACGGAGGCTACGAGCAGTACTTC. Amino acids: CASSQNYGGYEQYF.

J is TRBJ2-4 and V is TRBV18; 12 bases agree with TRBD1. Germline trimming cut 1 base from V and 15 bases from J; bases unmatched to any gene: 7. The CDR3 runs to 14 residues. The germline V gene has CDR1 KGHSH and CDR2 LQKENI. CDR3 loop: CASSPLGTGGAAYF. As DNA, the CDR3 is TGTGCCAGCTCACCACTAGGGACAGGGGGCGCGGCGTACTTC.

This clone was found once. The chain combines TRBV6-5 with TRBJ2-4; 7 bases align to TRBD1. This CDR3 spans 15 amino acids. V trimming: 0 bases; J trimming: 3 bases; junction bases outside the gene matches: 2. Per germline, CDR1 MNHEY and CDR2 SVGAGI. CDR3 protein: CASSYSGQHKNIQYF. The CDR3 DNA reads TGTGCCAGCAGTTACTCGGGACAGCACAAAAACATTCAGTACTTC.

This clone has just a few counts. The chain employs TRBV7-3 and TRBJ2-5; D not resolved. Germline CDR1 SGHTA, CDR2 FQGTGA. Between the trimmed V and J ends, which lost 2 bases and 5 bases, there was a span of 15 bases. This CDR3 contains 15 residues. CDR3 nucleotides: TGTGCCAGCAGCTTAGTCCCACAGTCATCGGAGACCCAGTACTTC. Its protein product is CASSLVPQSSETQYF.

Concerning this clone: Other DNA sequences in this sample translate to the same CDR3. This rearrangement joins TRBV11-3 to TRBJ2-5; TRBD1 matches 9 bases. V shed 1 base and J 5 bases; nucleotides not matched to a gene: 5. The germline CDR1 and CDR2 sequences are SGHNT and YENEEA. This CDR3 is 15 amino acids long. CDR3 sequence reads: CASSLGTGAGETQYF. CDR3 DNA: TGTGCCAGCAGCTTAGGGACAGGGGCAGGGGAGACCCAGTACTTC. The entire variable domain, with the rest obtained from reference TRBV11-3 and TRBJ2-5, is as follows: EAGVVQSPRYKIIEKKQPVAFWCNPISGHNTLYWYLQNLGQGPELLIRYENEEAVDDSQLPKDRFSAERLKGVDSTLKIQPAELGDSAVYLCASSLGTGAGETQYFGPGTRLLVL.

This rearrangement joins TRBV28 to TRBJ2-7; 9 bases line up with TRBD1. Germline lookup yields CDR1 MDHEN and CDR2 SYDVKM. This CDR3 contains 15 residues. V gave up 5 bases and J gave up 3 bases; unmatched junction bases: 8. As DNA, the CDR3 is TGTGCCAGCAGTCGGCCCGGGACAGGGCTCTACGAGCAGTACTTC. It translates to CASSRPGTGLYEQYF.

The rearrangement links TRBV4-3 to TRBJ2-2, with 10 bases aligning to TRBD2. The CDR3 totals 17 residues. After removal of 0 bases from V and 4 bases from J, the junction contained 5 bases not matched to a gene. The germline V gene has CDR1 LGHNA and CDR2 YSLEER. The CDR3 loop reads CASSQEGAGGRTGELFF. The CDR3 region has the DNA TGCGCCAGCAGCCAAGAGGGAGCGGGGGGGCGCACCGGGGAGCTGTTTTTT.

This chain links TRBV29-1 with TRBJ2-3; D is undetermined. The CDR3 runs 12 residues. Trimming removed 3 bases from V and 10 bases from J, with 14 bases in between. CDR1 is SQVTM and CDR2 is ANQGSEA in the germline V gene. In DNA form, the CDR3 reads TGCAGCGTTGAGGGCGATTCTGTCGCGCAGTATTTT. Translated, it gives CSVEGDSVAQYF.

The V gene is TRBV6-5, the J gene TRBJ2-5; D perhaps matches TRBD1 (6 bases). The CDR3 length is 15 residues. Per germline, CDR1 MNHEY and CDR2 SVGAGI. Trimming removed 6 bases at V and 7 bases at J, with 21 bases between. CDR3 residues: CASRPDRSPLGTQYF. The CDR3 DNA is TGTGCCAGCAGACCCGACAGGTCCCCTTTGGGGACCCAGTACTTC.